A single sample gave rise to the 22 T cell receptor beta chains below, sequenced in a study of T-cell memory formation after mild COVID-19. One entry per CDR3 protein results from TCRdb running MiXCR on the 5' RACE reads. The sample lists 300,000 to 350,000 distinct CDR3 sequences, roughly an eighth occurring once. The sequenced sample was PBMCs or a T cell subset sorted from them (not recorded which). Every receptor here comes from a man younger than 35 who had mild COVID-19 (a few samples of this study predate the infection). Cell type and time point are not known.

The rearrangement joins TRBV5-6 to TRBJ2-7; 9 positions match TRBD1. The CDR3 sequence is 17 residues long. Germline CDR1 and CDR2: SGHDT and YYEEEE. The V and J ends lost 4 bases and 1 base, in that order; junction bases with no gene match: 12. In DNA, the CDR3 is TGTGCCAGCAGCGCTTACCGGGACAGGGCAGGGTCCTACGAGCAGTACGTC. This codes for CASSAYRDRAGSYEQYV.

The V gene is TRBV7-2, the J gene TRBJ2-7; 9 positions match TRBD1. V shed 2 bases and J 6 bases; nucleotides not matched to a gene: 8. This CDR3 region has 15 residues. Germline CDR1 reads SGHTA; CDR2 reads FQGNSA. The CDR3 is CASSLTGTGWAEQYV. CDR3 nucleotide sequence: TGTGCCAGCAGCTTAACCGGGACAGGGTGGGCCGAGCAGTACGTC.

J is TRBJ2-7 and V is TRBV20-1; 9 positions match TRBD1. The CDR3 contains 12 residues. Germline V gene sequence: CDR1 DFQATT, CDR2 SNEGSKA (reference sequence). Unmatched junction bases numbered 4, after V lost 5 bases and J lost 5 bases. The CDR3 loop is CSAWTGVNEQYV. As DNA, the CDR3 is TGCAGTGCTTGGACAGGGGTGAACGAGCAGTACGTC.

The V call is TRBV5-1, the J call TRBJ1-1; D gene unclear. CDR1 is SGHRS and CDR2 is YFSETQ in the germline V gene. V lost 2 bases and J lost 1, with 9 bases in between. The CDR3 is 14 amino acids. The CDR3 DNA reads TGCGCCAGCAGCTTCGACGGGAAGAACACTGAAGCTTTCTTT. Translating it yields CASSFDGKNTEAFF.

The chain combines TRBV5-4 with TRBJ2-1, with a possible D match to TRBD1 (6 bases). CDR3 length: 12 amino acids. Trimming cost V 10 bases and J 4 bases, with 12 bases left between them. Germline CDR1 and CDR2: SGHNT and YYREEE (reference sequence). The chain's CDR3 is CASRGTYNEQFF. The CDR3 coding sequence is TGTGCCTCCAGGGGTACGTACAATGAGCAGTTCTTC.

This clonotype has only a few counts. The CDR3: CASKNYGYTF. The CDR3, as DNA: TGTGCCAGTAAGAACTATGGCTACACCTTC. V and J are TRBV19 and TRBJ1-2; D is ambiguous. Germline CDR1 LNHDA, CDR2 SQIVND (reference sequence). There are 10 residues in the CDR3. Trimming took 7 bases from V and 2 from J, leaving 2 bases between them. Using reference TRBV19 and TRBJ1-2 for the parts outside the CDR3, the full variable domain is DGGITQSPKYLFRKEGQNVTLSCEQNLNHDAMYWYRQDPGQGLRLIYYSQIVNDFQKGDIAEGYSVSREKKESFPLTVTSAQKNPTAFYLCASKNYGYTFGSGTRLTVV.

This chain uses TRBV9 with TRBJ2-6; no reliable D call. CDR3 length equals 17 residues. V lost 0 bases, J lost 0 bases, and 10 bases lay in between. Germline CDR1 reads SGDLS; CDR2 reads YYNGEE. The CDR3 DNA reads TGTGCCAGCAGCGTAGCCCTGGGTCGCTCTGGGGCCAACGTCCTGACTTTC. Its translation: CASSVALGRSGANVLTF.

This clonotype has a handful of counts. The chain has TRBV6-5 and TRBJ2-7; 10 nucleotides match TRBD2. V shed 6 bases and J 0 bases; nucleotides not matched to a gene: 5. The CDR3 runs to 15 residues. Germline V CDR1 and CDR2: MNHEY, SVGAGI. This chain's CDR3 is CASRYSGGPSYEQYF. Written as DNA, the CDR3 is TGTGCCAGCAGGTATAGCGGGGGGCCCTCCTACGAGCAGTACTTC.

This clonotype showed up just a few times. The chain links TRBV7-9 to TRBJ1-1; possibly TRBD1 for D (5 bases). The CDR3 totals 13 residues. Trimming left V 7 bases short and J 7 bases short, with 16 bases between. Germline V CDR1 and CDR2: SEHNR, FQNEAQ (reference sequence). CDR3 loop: CASTAQTQGEAFF. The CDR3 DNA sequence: TGTGCCAGCACAGCCCAAACCCAGGGTGAAGCTTTCTTT. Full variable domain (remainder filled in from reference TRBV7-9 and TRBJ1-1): DTGVSQNPRHKITKRGQNVTFRCDPISEHNRLYWYRQTLGQGPEFLTYFQNEAQLEKSRLLSDRFSAERPKGSFSTLEIQRTEQGDSAMYLCASTAQTQGEAFFGQGTRLTVV.

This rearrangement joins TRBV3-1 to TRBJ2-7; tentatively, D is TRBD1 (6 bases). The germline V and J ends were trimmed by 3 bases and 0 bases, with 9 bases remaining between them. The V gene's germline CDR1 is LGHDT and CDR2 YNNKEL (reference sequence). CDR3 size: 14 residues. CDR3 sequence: CASSHQGSSYEQYF. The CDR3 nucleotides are TGTGCCAGCAGCCATCAGGGGAGCTCCTACGAGCAGTACTTC.

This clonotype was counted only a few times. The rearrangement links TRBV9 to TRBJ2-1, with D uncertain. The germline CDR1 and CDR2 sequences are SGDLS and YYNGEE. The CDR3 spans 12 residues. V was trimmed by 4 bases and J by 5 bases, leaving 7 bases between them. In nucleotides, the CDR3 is TGTGCCAGCAGCATCCGGGACAATGAGCAGTTCTTC. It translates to CASSIRDNEQFF.

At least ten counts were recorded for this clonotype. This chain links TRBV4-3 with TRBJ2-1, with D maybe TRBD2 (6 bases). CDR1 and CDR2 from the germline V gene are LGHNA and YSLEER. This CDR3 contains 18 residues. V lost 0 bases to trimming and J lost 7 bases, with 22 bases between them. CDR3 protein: CASSQEHSGGALWNEQFF. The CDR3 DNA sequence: TGCGCCAGCAGCCAAGAACATTCCGGGGGAGCCCTTTGGAATGAGCAGTTCTTC.

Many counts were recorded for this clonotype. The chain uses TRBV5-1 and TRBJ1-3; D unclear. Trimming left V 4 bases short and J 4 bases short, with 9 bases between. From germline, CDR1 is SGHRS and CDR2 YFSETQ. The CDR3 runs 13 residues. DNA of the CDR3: TGCGCCAGCAGCCCGCCGGGGGGAAACACCATATATTTT. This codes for CASSPPGGNTIYF.

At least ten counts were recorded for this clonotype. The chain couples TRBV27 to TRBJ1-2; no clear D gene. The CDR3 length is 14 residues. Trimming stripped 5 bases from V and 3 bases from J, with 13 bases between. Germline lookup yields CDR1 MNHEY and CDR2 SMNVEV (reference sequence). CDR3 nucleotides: TGTGCCAGCAGTCGGCAAGGGTTCTACTATGGCTACACCTTC. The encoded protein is CASSRQGFYYGYTF.

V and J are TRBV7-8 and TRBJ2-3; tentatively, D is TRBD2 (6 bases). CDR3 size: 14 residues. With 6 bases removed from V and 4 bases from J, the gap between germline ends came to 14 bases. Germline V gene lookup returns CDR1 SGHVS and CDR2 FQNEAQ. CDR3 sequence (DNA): TGTGCCAGCAGTCCGCGGAGGGCGGCAGATACGCAGTATTTT. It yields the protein CASSPRRAADTQYF. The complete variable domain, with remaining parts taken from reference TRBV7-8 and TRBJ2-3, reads GAGVSQSPRYKVAKRGQDVALRCDPISGHVSLFWYQQALGQGPEFLTYFQNEAQLDKSGLPSDRFFAERPEGSVSTLKIQRTQQEDSAVYLCASSPRRAADTQYFGPGTRLTVL.

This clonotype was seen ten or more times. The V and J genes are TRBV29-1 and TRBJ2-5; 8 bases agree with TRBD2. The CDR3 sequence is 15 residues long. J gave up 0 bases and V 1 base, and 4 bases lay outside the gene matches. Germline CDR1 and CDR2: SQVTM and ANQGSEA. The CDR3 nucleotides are TGCAGCGTTGAAGGAGGGCGGGGGGACCAAGAGACCCAGTACTTC. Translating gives CSVEGGRGDQETQYF.

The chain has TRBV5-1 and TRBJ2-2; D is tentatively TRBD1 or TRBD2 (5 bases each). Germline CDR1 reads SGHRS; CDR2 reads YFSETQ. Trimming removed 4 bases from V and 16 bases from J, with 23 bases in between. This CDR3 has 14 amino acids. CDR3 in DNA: TGCGCCAGCAGCCCGTATCGGGACGGTGGGGTGAAGTTTTTT. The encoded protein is CASSPYRDGGVKFF.

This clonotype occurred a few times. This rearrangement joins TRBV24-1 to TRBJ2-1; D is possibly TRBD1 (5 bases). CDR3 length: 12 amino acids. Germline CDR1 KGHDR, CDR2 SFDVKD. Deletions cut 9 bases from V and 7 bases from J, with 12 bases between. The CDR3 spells CATQGDSNEQFF. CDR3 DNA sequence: TGTGCCACCCAGGGTGATAGTAATGAGCAGTTCTTC.

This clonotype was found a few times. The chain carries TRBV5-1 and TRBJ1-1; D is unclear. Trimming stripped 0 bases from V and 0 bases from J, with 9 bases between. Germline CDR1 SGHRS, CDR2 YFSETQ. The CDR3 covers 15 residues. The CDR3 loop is CASSLGTGLNTEAFF. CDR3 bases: TGCGCCAGCAGCTTGGGGACGGGTTTGAACACTGAAGCTTTCTTT.

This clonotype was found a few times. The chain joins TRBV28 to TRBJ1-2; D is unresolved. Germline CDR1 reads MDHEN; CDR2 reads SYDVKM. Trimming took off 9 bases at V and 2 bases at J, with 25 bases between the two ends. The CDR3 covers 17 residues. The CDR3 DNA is TGTGCCAGGACCGGGCCGCCCCGGTCCGTATTCAACTATGGCTACACCTTC. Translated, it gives CARTGPPRSVFNYGYTF.

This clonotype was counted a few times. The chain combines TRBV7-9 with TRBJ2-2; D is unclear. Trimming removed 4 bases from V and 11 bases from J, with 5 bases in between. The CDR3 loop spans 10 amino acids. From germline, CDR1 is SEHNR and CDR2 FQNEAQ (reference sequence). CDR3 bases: TGTGCCAGCAGCTCCCTCGAGCTGTTTTTT. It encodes CASSSLELFF.

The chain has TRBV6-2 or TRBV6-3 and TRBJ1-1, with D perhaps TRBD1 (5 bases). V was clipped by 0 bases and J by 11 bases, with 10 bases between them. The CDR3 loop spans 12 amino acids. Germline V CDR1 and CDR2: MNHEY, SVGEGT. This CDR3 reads CASSYSRGWAFF. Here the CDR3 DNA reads TGTGCCAGCAGTTACTCCCGGGGGTGGGCTTTCTTT.